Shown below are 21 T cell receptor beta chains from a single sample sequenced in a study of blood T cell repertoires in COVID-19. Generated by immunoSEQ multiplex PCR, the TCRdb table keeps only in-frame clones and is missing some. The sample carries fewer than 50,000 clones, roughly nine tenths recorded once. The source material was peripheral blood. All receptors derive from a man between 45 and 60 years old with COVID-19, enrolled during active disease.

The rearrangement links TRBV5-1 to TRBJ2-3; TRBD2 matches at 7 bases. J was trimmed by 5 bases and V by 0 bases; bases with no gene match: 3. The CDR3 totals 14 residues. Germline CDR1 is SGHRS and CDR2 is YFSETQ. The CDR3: CASSLGREGDTQYF. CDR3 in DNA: TGCGCCAGCAGCTTGGGCAGGGAGGGAGATACGCAGTATTTT.

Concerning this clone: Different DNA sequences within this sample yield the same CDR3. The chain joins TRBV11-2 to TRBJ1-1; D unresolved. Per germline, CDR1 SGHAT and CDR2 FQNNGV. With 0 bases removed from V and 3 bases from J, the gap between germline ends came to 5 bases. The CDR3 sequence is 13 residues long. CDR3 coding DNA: TGTGCCAGCAGCTTAGACCGGGACACTGAAGCTTTCTTT. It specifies CASSLDRDTEAFF.

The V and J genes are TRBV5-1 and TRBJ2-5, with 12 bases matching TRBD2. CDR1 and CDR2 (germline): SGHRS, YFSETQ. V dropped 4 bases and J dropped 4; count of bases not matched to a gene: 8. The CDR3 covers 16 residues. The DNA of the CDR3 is TGCGCCAGCAGCCGCGGACTAGCGGGATTAGGAGAGACCCAGTACTTC. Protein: CASSRGLAGLGETQYF.

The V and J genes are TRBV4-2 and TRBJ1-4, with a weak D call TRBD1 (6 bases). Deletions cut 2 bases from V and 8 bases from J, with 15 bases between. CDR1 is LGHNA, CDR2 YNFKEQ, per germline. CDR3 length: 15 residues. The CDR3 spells CASSQRQGLGEKLFF. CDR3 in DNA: TGTGCCAGCAGCCAACGGCAGGGGCTCGGGGAAAAACTGTTTTTT.

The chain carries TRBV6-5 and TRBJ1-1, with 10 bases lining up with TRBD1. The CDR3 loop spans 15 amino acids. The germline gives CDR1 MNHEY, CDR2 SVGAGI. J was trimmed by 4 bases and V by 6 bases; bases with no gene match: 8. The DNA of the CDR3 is TGTGCCAGCAGGCGCGGACAGGGGGATGGCACTGAAGCTTTCTTT. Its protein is CASRRGQGDGTEAFF.

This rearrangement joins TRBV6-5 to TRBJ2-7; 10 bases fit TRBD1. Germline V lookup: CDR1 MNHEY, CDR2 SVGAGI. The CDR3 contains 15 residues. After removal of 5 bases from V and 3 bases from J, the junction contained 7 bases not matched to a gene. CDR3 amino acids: CASSRDWDRGYEQYF. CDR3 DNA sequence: TGTGCCAGCAGTCGCGACTGGGACAGGGGCTACGAGCAGTACTTC.

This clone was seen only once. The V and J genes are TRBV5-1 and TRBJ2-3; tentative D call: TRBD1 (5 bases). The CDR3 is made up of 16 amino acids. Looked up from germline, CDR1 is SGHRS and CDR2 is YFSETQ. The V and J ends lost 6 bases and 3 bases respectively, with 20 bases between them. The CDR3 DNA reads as TGCGCCAGCACAGGGCAATTTAGGATGCGAACAGATACGCAGTATTTT. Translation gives CASTGQFRMRTDTQYF.

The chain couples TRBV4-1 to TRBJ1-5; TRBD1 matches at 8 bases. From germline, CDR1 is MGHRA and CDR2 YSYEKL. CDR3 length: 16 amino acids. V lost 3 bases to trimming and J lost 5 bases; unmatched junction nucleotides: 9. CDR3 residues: CASSQPGQGAYQPQHF. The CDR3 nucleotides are TGCGCCAGCAGCCAGCCCGGCCAGGGGGCATATCAGCCCCAGCATTTT.

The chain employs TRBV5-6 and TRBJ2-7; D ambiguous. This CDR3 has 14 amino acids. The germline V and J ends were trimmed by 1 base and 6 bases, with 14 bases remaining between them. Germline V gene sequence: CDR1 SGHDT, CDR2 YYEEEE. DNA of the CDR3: TGTGCCAGCAGCTTGCGACCTAGTAATCTCGAGCAGTACTTC. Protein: CASSLRPSNLEQYF.

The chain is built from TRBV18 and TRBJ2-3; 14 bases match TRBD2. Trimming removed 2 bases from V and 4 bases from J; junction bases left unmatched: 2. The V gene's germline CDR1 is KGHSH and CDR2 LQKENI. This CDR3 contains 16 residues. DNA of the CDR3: TGTGCCAGCTCACCAGGACTAGCGGGAGGTTCAGATACGCAGTATTTT. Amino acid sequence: CASSPGLAGGSDTQYF.

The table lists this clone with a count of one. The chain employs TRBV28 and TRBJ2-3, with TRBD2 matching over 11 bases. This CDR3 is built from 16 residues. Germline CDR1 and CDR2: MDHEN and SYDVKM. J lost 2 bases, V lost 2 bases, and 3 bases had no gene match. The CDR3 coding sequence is TGTGCCAGCAGTTTAAGGACTAGCGGGTTCACAGATACGCAGTATTTT. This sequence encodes CASSLRTSGFTDTQYF.

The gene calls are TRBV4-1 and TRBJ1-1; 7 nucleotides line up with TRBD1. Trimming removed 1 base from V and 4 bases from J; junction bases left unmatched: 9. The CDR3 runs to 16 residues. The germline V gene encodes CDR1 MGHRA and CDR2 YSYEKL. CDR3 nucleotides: TGCGCCAGCAGCCAAGTGTTAAACAGGGGCGGCACTGAAGCTTTCTTT. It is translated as CASSQVLNRGGTEAFF.

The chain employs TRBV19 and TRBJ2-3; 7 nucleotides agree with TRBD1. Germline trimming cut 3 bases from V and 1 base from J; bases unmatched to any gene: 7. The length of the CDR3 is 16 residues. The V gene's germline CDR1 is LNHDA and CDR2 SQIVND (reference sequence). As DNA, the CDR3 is TGTGCCAGTAGTATGGGACAGTCACGACGCACAGATACGCAGTATTTT. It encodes CASSMGQSRRTDTQYF.

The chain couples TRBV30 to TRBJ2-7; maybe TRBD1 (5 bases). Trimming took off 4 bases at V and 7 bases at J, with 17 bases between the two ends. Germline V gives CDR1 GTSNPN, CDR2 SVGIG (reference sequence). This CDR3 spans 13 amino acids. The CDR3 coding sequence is TGTGCCTGGACCTCAGGGCGGCGGCGGGAGCAGTACTTC. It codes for CAWTSGRRREQYF.

The CDR3 loop is CASSVRGDRNQPQHF. The CDR3 nucleotides are TGTGCCAGCAGCGTACGGGGGGACCGCAATCAGCCCCAGCATTTT. This chain joins TRBV6-5 and TRBJ1-5; D possibly corresponds to TRBD1 (5 bases). This CDR3 has 15 amino acids. Trimming stripped 6 bases from V and 2 bases from J, with 14 bases between. Germline-derived CDR1 and CDR2 are MNHEY and SVGAGI.

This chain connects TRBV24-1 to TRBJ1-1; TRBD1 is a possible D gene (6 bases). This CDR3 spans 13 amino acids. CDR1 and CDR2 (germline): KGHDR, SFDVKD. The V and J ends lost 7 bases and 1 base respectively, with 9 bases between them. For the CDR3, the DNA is TGTGCCACCAGAGGACAGTCGAACACTGAAGCTTTCTTT. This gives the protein CATRGQSNTEAFF.

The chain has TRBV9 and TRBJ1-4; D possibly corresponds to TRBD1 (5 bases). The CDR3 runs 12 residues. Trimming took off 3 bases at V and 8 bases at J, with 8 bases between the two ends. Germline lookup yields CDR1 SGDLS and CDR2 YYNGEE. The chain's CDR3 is CASSDGGEKLFF. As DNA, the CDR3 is TGTGCCAGCAGCGACGGGGGGGAAAAACTGTTTTTT.

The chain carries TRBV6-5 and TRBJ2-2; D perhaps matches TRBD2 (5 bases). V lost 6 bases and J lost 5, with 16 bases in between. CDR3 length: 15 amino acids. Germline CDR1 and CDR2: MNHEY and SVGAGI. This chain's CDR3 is CASRLLGVQTGELFF. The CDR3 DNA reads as TGTGCCAGCAGGCTACTCGGGGTTCAGACCGGGGAGCTGTTTTTT.

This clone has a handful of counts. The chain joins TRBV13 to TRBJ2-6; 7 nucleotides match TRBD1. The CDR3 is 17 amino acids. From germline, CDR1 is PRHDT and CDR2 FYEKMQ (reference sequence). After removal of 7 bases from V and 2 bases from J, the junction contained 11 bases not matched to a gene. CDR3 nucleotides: TGTGCCAGCAAAGATTCGACAGGGTTAGCTGGGGCCAACGTCCTGACTTTC. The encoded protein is CASKDSTGLAGANVLTF.

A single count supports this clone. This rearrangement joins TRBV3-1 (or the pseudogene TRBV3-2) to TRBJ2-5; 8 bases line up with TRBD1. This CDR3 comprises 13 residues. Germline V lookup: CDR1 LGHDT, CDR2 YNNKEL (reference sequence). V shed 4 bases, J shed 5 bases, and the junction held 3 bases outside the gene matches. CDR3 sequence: CASSLGQGETQYF. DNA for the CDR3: TGTGCCAGCAGCCTTGGACAGGGTGAGACCCAGTACTTC.

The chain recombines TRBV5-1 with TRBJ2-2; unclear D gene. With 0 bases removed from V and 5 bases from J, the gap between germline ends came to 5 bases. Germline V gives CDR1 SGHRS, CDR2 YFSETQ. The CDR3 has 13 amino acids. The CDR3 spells CASSLAVTGELFF. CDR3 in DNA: TGCGCCAGCAGCTTGGCAGTAACCGGGGAGCTGTTTTTT.